This is a list of T cell receptor beta chains from one sample in a study of response to subunit inactivated influenza vaccine. TCRdb redid the calling of the RT-PCR reads with MiXCR, one entry per CDR3 protein. The profile shows about 540,000 distinct CDR3 sequences, less than 25% of them singletons. The same specimen was also included in a second study, on T cells expressing NK-cell markers.

The sequences come from CD4+ T cells sorted from PBMCs, collected about 12 days after vaccination. The receptors originated from a man aged 50 to 59 who received an inactivated influenza vaccine. Each CDR3 is given with its conserved first and last residue. D genes are given only for firm matches. The size of a clone is reported for some rows only, either as once, few or many, or as a class for expanded clones.

j_call v_call d_call clone_size cdr3_nt cdr3_aa
TRBJ2-6 TRBV5-6 TRBD1 few TGTGCCAGCAGACATGGGACAGTCTTCCCTTTTGGGGCCAACGTCCTGACTTTC CASRHGTVFPFGANVLTF
TRBJ2-7 TRBV7-2 - few TGTGCCAGCAGCCCCGGCAGAGTGGTGCAGTACTTC CASSPGRVVQYF
TRBJ1-6 TRBV12-3/TRBV12-4 - few TGTGCCAGCAGTTACAGCTATTCACCCCTCCACTTT CASSYSYSPLHF
TRBJ2-7 TRBV29-1 - few TGCAGCGTTGAGGACAGAACCTACGAGCAGTACTTC CSVEDRTYEQYF
TRBJ2-1 TRBV11-2 - - TGTGCCAGCAGCTTAGGCGCGCAGGGATATGAGCAGTTCTTC CASSLGAQGYEQFF
TRBJ2-7 TRBV10-3 - few TGTGCCATCAGTAAGACAGTCCGGGCTACCTACGAGCAGTACTTC CAISKTVRATYEQYF
TRBJ1-6 TRBV7-8 TRBD1 few TGTGCCAGCAGCAACCGGGACAGGCAGTATAATTCACCCCTCCACTTT CASSNRDRQYNSPLHF
TRBJ2-1 TRBV18 TRBD1 - TGTGCCAGCTCACCACCGGAAGGGCAGGGGGCCAATGAGCAGTTCTTC CASSPPEGQGANEQFF
TRBJ2-5 TRBV24-1 TRBD1 - TGTGCCACCAGTGATTTCGGCAGGGGGCGGGAGACCCAGTACTTC CATSDFGRGRETQYF
TRBJ2-7 TRBV6-1 TRBD1 few TGTGCCAGCAGACGGTCTGGGGACAGTTCCTACGAGCAGTACTTC CASRRSGDSSYEQYF
TRBJ2-3 TRBV6-5 TRBD1 - TGTGCCACTAGGACAGGGGCAGATACGCAGTATTTT CATRTGADTQYF
TRBJ2-3 TRBV4-2 - many TGTGCCAGCAGCCAAGTATCAGGGAACACAGATACGCAGTATTTT CASSQVSGNTDTQYF
TRBJ2-2 TRBV18 - - TGTGCCAGCTCTCTCTACACCGGGGAGCTGATTTTT CASSLYTGELIF
TRBJ1-5 TRBV5-1 - - TGCGCCAGCAGCTTGGCCGGGACACCAAATCAGCCCCAGCATTTT CASSLAGTPNQPQHF
TRBJ2-7 TRBV7-8 TRBD1 few TGTGCCAGCAGGAGAGGGACAGCGAGTTACGAGCAGTACTTC CASRRGTASYEQYF
TRBJ2-5 TRBV7-9 - once TGTGCCAGCAGCTTATCGGGGCGGAACCAAGAGACCCAGTACTTC CASSLSGRNQETQYF
TRBJ1-3 TRBV12-3/TRBV12-4 - many TGTGCCAGCAGGATGAGCTCTGGAAACACCATATATTTT CASRMSSGNTIYF
TRBJ1-5 TRBV10-3 TRBD1 few TGTGCCATCAGTGAGTCGAGGGGGCGTCAGCCCCAGCATTTT CAISESRGRQPQHF